One sample yielded the 20 T cell receptor beta chains listed below, sequenced in a study of blood T cell repertoires in COVID-19. Assay used: immunoSEQ multiplex PCR; TCRdb lists only in-frame clones, some missing. This sample has approximately 260,000 clones, with roughly 86% found just once. Sequencing used peripheral blood. These receptors came from a man aged 18 to 29 with active or convalescent COVID-19.

The rearrangement links TRBV2 to TRBJ2-7; D might be TRBD2 (7 bases). The CDR3 extends over 14 amino acids. Germline values: CDR1 SNHLY, CDR2 FYNNEI. V lost 8 bases to trimming and J lost 4 bases, with 18 bases between them. The DNA for the CDR3 is TGTGCCAGCGATCAGAGGGGGGGGGATTACGAGCAGTACTTC. Its protein product is CASDQRGGDYEQYF.

V gene TRBV30 combines with J gene TRBJ1-2; tentative D call: TRBD1 (5 bases). This CDR3 contains 20 residues. Germline values: CDR1 GTSNPN, CDR2 SVGIG (reference sequence). The V end lost 2 bases, the J end lost 5 bases, and 33 bases lay between the germline ends. CDR3 in amino acids: CAWSLSTLGTGSLGGYGYTF. DNA of the CDR3: TGTGCCTGGAGTTTAAGTACTTTGGGGACGGGATCCCTTGGAGGGTATGGCTACACCTTC.

This chain joins TRBV5-1 and TRBJ2-5, with no clear D. The CDR3 has 13 residues. V was trimmed by 7 bases and J by 5 bases, leaving 15 bases between them. Germline-derived CDR1 and CDR2 are SGHRS and YFSETQ. The DNA for the CDR3 is TGCGCCAGCCATGACACCTCCGTGGAGACCCAGTACTTC. Residues: CASHDTSVETQYF.

This chain uses TRBV28 with TRBJ1-6; tentatively, D is TRBD1 (5 bases). Germline V gene lookup returns CDR1 MDHEN and CDR2 SYDVKM. This CDR3 is built from 15 residues. Trimming stripped 3 bases from V and 9 bases from J, with 15 bases between. CDR3 region: CASSFGGGRRSPLHF. Here the CDR3 DNA reads TGTGCCAGCAGTTTCGGGGGAGGTCGGCGTTCACCCCTCCACTTT.

The V gene is TRBV10-1, the J gene TRBJ2-1; 8 nucleotides align to TRBD2. This CDR3 spans 16 amino acids. J lost 8 bases, V lost 10 bases, and 19 bases had no gene match. Germline assignment: CDR1 WNHNN and CDR2 SYGVQD (reference sequence). CDR3 residues: CATRPRRAGEKDEQFF. CDR3 DNA: TGCGCCACCCGCCCTCGTAGAGCGGGAGAAAAGGATGAGCAGTTCTTC.

CDR3 sequence: CASTEGGTGELFF. As DNA, the CDR3 is TGCGCCAGCACCGAGGGGGGGACCGGGGAGCTGTTTTTT. The chain links TRBV10-1 to TRBJ2-2, with D possibly being TRBD2 (7 bases). The ends were cut back, 7 bases at V and 5 bases at J, with 11 bases in the middle. Germline CDR1 reads WNHNN; CDR2 reads SYGVQD (reference sequence). The CDR3 covers 13 residues.

The chain employs TRBV27 and TRBJ2-2; 11 bases agree with TRBD2. CDR1 MNHEY and CDR2 SMNVEV come from the germline V gene (reference sequence). After removal of 2 bases from V and 1 base from J, the junction contained 0 bases not matched to a gene. The CDR3 loop spans 16 amino acids. DNA of the CDR3: TGTGCCAGCAGTTTAGGGACTAGCGGGAACACCGGGGAGCTGTTTTTT. Amino acid sequence: CASSLGTSGNTGELFF.

V usage is TRBV6-5 and J usage is TRBJ1-2; 9 bases match TRBD1. V dropped 10 bases and J dropped 7; count of bases not matched to a gene: 10. Looked up from germline, CDR1 is MNHEY and CDR2 is SVGAGI. The CDR3 is made up of 13 amino acids. The CDR3 sequence: CAITGTGIFGYTF. CDR3 in DNA: TGTGCCATTACCGGGACAGGGATCTTTGGCTACACCTTC.

This rearrangement joins TRBV27 to TRBJ2-2; D is undetermined. V was cut by 5 bases and J by 2 bases, with 15 bases left in between. Germline CDR1 and CDR2: MNHEY and SMNVEV (reference sequence). The CDR3 consists of 16 residues. CDR3 amino acids: CASSPKMPINTGELFF. In DNA, the CDR3 is TGTGCCAGCAGTCCCAAAATGCCTATTAACACCGGGGAGCTGTTTTTT.

This sequence joins TRBV29-1 and TRBJ1-1, with 8 bases matching TRBD1. CDR1 is SQVTM, CDR2 ANQGSEA, per germline. The CDR3 is made up of 14 amino acids. V was pared by 8 bases and J by 5 bases, with 13 bases of the junction left unmatched. The CDR3 DNA is TGCAGCTCCTCCGGACAGGGAGTAGAAACTGAAGCTTTCTTT. Its protein product is CSSSGQGVETEAFF.

This chain links TRBV6-5 with TRBJ2-3, with 7 bases lining up with TRBD2. The germline CDR1 and CDR2 sequences are MNHEY and SVGAGI. V gave up 2 bases and J gave up 2 bases; unmatched junction bases: 4. This CDR3 has 15 residues. CDR3 nucleotides: TGTGCCAGCAGTTACGGTGGGAGGGCCACAGATACGCAGTATTTT. Translating gives CASSYGGRATDTQYF.

The rearrangement uses TRBV9 and TRBJ2-1, with 7 bases aligning to TRBD1. CDR3 length: 14 residues. Germline CDR1 SGDLS, CDR2 YYNGEE. The junction had 4 bases not matched to a gene; V was cut back by 3 bases and J by 4 bases. The DNA of the CDR3 is TGTGCCAGCAGCGGAATACAGGGGTACAATGAGCAGTTCTTC. Its translation is CASSGIQGYNEQFF.

The genes are TRBV21-1 and TRBJ1-4. TRBV21-1 is flagged as a pseudogene. CDR3 length equals 10 residues. The CDR3 protein is CASIPRKLFF. The CDR3 region has the DNA TGTGCCAGCATCCCGCGAAAACTGTTTTTT.

Only one count was recorded for this clone. V usage is TRBV10-3 and J usage is TRBJ2-7, with 9 bases matching TRBD2. The CDR3 sequence is 16 residues long. Germline values: CDR1 ENHRY, CDR2 SYGVKD. Unmatched junction bases numbered 8, after V lost 2 bases and J lost 3 bases. The DNA for the CDR3 is TGTGCCATCAGTGAGGGGGTAGCGGGAGAGTTCTACGAGCAGTACTTC. Translated: CAISEGVAGEFYEQYF.

This clone was seen a few times. The chain employs TRBV5-5 and TRBJ1-2; unclear D gene. V dropped 4 bases and J dropped 8 bases, with 21 bases sitting between them. The length of the CDR3 is 15 residues. Germline lookup yields CDR1 SGHKS and CDR2 YYEKEE (reference sequence). The CDR3 DNA reads TGTGCCAGCAGCGTACCGGGATCACCGATGGGCGGCTACACCTTC. Translating gives CASSVPGSPMGGYTF. Supplemented by reference TRBV5-5 and TRBJ1-2, the full variable domain reads DAGVTQSPTHLIKTRGQQVTLRCSPISGHKSVSWYQQVLGQGPQFIFQYYEKEERGRGNFPDRFSARQFPNYSSELNVNALLLGDSALYLCASSVPGSPMGGYTFGSGTRLTVV.

The rearrangement joins TRBV10-3 to TRBJ1-3; the D is unclear. CDR1 and CDR2 from the germline V gene are ENHRY and SYGVKD. V dropped 0 bases and J dropped 0 bases, with 9 bases sitting between them. The CDR3 is 16 amino acids. The CDR3 sequence: CAISESFRPSGNTIYF. The CDR3 DNA reads as TGTGCCATCAGTGAGTCCTTTCGTCCCTCTGGAAACACCATATATTTT.

This clone was counted ten times or more. The chain links TRBV11-2 to TRBJ1-1; D gene ambiguous. Trimming left V 3 bases short and J 4 bases short, with 9 bases between. Per germline, CDR1 SGHAT and CDR2 FQNNGV. The CDR3 is 13 residues long. The chain's CDR3 is CASSFSLPTEAFF. The CDR3 coding sequence is TGTGCCAGCAGCTTTAGTCTCCCCACTGAAGCTTTCTTT.

This clone was detected only a few times. The genes are TRBV6-2 or TRBV6-3 and TRBJ1-3; no clear D. Trimming pared 2 bases from V and 0 bases from J, leaving 5 bases between. The CDR3 is made up of 14 amino acids. The germline CDR1 and CDR2 sequences are MNHEY and SVGEGT. Here the CDR3 reads CASSYGSSGNTIYF. The CDR3, as DNA: TGTGCCAGCAGTTACGGGAGCTCTGGAAACACCATATATTTT.

This clone was detected once. The CDR3 region has the DNA TGCGCCAGCAGCGGTAGAAATGAGCAGTTCTTC. Protein sequence: CASSGRNEQFF. The chain has TRBV5-1 and TRBJ2-1; D remains unclear. V was trimmed by 4 bases and J by 7 bases, leaving 6 bases between them. This CDR3 spans 11 amino acids. Germline V gene data show CDR1 as SGHRS and CDR2 as YFSETQ.

This clone was recorded many times. V is TRBV6-2 or TRBV6-3 and J is TRBJ2-1; weak D call: TRBD1 (6 bases). V dropped 6 bases and J dropped 7 bases, with 13 bases sitting between them. CDR1 and CDR2 (germline): MNHEY, SVGEGT. The CDR3 runs 13 residues. The CDR3 sequence: CASSDQGTNEQFF. CDR3 in DNA: TGTGCCAGCAGCGATCAGGGGACGAATGAGCAGTTCTTC.